This T cell receptor (beta chain) was recorded in a study of CD8 T cells in Susac syndrome. Reverse transcription of roughly 0.5 to 1 ug RNA was carried out with random hexamers. A single record per CDR3 protein comes from TCRdb applying MiXCR to the immunoSEQ multiplex PCR reads. Of 120,000 or so distinct CDR3 sequences in the sample, around 96% were seen once. This clonotype is a singleton in its sample. The sequenced sample was CD4+ T cells from PBMCs. The sequence was obtained from a human donor with Susac syndrome.

Here the CDR3 reads CASSRTSGSFVEQFF. CDR3 nucleotide sequence: TGTGCCAGCAGCCGTACTAGCGGGAGTTTCGTTGAGCAGTTCTTC. The rearrangement uses TRBV14 and TRBJ2-1, with 11 positions matching TRBD2. The CDR3 sequence is 15 residues long. Trimming removed 4 bases from V and 9 bases from J; junction bases left unmatched: 8. Germline V gene data show CDR1 as SGHDN and CDR2 as FVKESK.